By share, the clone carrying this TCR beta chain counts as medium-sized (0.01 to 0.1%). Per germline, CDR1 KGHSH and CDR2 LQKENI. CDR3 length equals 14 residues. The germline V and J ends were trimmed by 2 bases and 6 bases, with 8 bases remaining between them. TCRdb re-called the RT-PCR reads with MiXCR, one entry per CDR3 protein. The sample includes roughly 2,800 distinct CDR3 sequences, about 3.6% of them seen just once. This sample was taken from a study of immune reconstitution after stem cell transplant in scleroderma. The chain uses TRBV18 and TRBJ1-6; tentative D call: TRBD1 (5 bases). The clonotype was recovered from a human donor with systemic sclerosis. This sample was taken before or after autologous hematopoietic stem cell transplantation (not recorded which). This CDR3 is CASSPAGTNSPLHF. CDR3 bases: TGTGCCAGCTCACCAGCCGGGACTAATTCACCCCTCCACTTT.